These 3 T cell receptor beta chains share one sample of origin, sequenced in a study of blood T cell repertoires in COVID-19. Produced via immunoSEQ multiplex PCR; TCRdb's table is partial and in-frame only. The repertoire includes tens of thousands of clones, more than 75% of them detected once, and roughly 17% sits in the top ten. Sequenced input: peripheral blood. All receptors derive from a man aged 65 to 85 with acute or convalescent COVID-19.

DNA of the CDR3: TGTGCCACCAGCAGAGACAGGGGGCCCTACGAGCAGTACTTC. Amino acids: CATSRDRGPYEQYF. The chain couples TRBV15 to TRBJ2-7; 8 bases match TRBD1. V was pared by 0 bases and J by 2 bases, with 0 bases of the junction left unmatched. This CDR3 is 14 amino acids long. Germline lookup yields CDR1 LNHNV and CDR2 YYDKDF (reference sequence).

V is TRBV21-1 and J is TRBJ2-7; TRBD1, the D gene given by the table, was not confirmed from the DNA. TRBV21-1 has pseudogene status. This CDR3 has 16 amino acids. Here the CDR3 DNA reads TGTGCCAGCAGCAAACGCCACAGGGCCCGCTCCTACGAGCAGTACTTC. Translated: CASSKRHRARSYEQYF.

Only one count was recorded for this clone. The V gene is TRBV4-1, the J gene TRBJ2-3; D may be TRBD1 (5 bases). Germline loops: CDR1 MGHRA, CDR2 YSYEKL. This CDR3 is built from 14 residues. V lost 4 bases and J lost 2, with 10 bases in between. The CDR3 loop reads CASSPGHTTDTQYF. The DNA for the CDR3 is TGCGCCAGCAGCCCCGGACATACCACAGATACGCAGTATTTT.